Here is one T cell receptor beta chain with its context. Its cognate antigen is unknown. The CDR3 loop spans 13 amino acids. V lost 6 bases and J lost 0, with 11 bases in between. In germline, CDR1 is SQVTM, CDR2 ANQGSEA. This sample stems from a study of beta chain features in type 1 diabetes. Sequenced material consisted of expressed TCRB transcripts (all of the isolated RNA was reverse transcribed). Generated by immunoSEQ multiplex PCR, the TCRdb table keeps only in-frame clones and is missing some. Seen here are roughly 700,000 clones, over 10% observed once, and the top ten hold 0.02% to 0.025%. The study, taken as a whole, reports: The study found moderately but significantly shorter TCRB CDR3s in all four CD4+ subsets of Type 1 diabetes patients.

The authors sorted CD4+ naive, central memory, regulatory and stem cell-like memory cells via CD45RO/CCR7/CD25/CD127/CD95/CD27. The receptor comes from a man between 18 and 29 years old with type 1 diabetes. The chain links TRBV29-1 to TRBJ1-1, with no clear D. The sample taken for sequencing was naive CD4+ T cells from blood. The CDR3, as DNA: TGCAGCGTGGCGACGTCCATGAACACTGAAGCTTTCTTT. Its protein is CSVATSMNTEAFF.